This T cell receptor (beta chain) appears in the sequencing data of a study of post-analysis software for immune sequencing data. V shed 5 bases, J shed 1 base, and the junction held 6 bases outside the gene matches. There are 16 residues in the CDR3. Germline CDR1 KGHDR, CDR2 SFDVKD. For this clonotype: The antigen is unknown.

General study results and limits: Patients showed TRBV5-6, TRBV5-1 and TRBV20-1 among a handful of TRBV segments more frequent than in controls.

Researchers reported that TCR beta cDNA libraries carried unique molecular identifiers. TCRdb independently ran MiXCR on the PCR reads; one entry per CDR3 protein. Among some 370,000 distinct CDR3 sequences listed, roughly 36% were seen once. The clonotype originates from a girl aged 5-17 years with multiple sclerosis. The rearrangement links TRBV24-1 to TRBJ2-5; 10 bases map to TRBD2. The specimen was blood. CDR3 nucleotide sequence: TGTGCCACCAGTGGTTCTAGCGGGGGCCTCCAAGAGACCCAGTACTTC. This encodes CATSGSSGGLQETQYF.